The 25 T cell receptor beta chains reported below all come from one sample, sequenced in a study of post-analysis software for immune sequencing data. Broader study findings: TRBV segments more frequent in patients than in controls numbered several and included TRBV5-6, TRBV5-1 and TRBV20-1.

The TCR beta cDNA libraries contained unique molecular identifiers. From the PCR reads, TCRdb called clonotypes with MiXCR, one entry per CDR3 protein. This table holds around 500,000 distinct CDR3 sequences, about a third found once. Their antigen targets remain unknown. Sequenced material: blood. The receptors stem from a girl aged 2-17 years with multiple sclerosis.

A few counts support this clonotype. This chain links TRBV20-1 with TRBJ2-1; D could derive from TRBD1 or TRBD2 (6 bases each). The CDR3 consists of 18 residues. V lost 0 bases and J lost 4, with 22 bases in between. Germline V gene data show CDR1 as DFQATT and CDR2 as SNEGSKA (reference sequence). DNA of the CDR3: TGCAGTGCTAGAGATCCGGGGGCAAAGGGGGTGGCTTACAATGAGCAGTTCTTC. Protein: CSARDPGAKGVAYNEQFF.

The chain carries TRBV20-1 and TRBJ2-5, with 11 nucleotides matching TRBD2. V was pared by 0 bases and J by 4 bases, with 1 base of the junction left unmatched. Germline loops: CDR1 DFQATT, CDR2 SNEGSKA (reference sequence). CDR3 length equals 14 residues. CDR3 nucleotide sequence: TGCAGTGCTAGAGACGGGACTAGCGGAGAGACCCAGTACTTC. Encoded protein: CSARDGTSGETQYF.

This clonotype was counted between two and nine times. The chain employs TRBV7-3 and TRBJ2-1; 12 nucleotides match TRBD2. The germline gives CDR1 SGHTA, CDR2 FQGTGA. The CDR3 totals 16 residues. Unmatched junction bases numbered 5, after V lost 5 bases and J lost 3 bases. CDR3 in DNA: TGTGCCAGCAGCGAGACTAGCGGGGGTTACTACAATGAGCAGTTCTTC. This translates into CASSETSGGYYNEQFF.

CDR3 sequence reads: CSARDATGHTFYGYTF. CDR3 sequence (DNA): TGCAGTGCTAGAGATGCTACCGGGCACACCTTCTATGGCTACACCTTC. The chain uses TRBV20-1 and TRBJ1-2, with D uncertain. Germline V gene lookup returns CDR1 DFQATT and CDR2 SNEGSKA (reference sequence). This CDR3 comprises 16 residues. Deletions cut 0 bases from V and 4 bases from J, with 18 bases between.

The CDR3 DNA reads TGTGCCAGCAGCGGAGCGGGGGGATTACAAGAGACCCAGTACTTC. Protein: CASSGAGGLQETQYF. The V and J genes are TRBV7-2 and TRBJ2-7, with 9 bases matching TRBD2. The last part of the DNA fits TRBJ2-5 better; the J call may be wrong. Per the germline V gene, CDR1 is SGHTA and CDR2 is FQGNSA. The length of the CDR3 is 15 residues.

V gene TRBV5-1 combines with J gene TRBJ1-4; D may be TRBD1 (6 bases). The ends were cut back, 5 bases at V and 3 bases at J, with 14 bases in the middle. This CDR3 contains 15 residues. Germline CDR1 reads SGHRS; CDR2 reads YFSETQ. The CDR3 nucleotides are TGCGCCAGCAGACCGACAGGCCCCTCTAATGAAAAACTGTTTTTT. Translation: CASRPTGPSNEKLFF.

The J gene is TRBJ2-5, the V gene TRBV28; TRBD2 matches at 13 bases. With 4 bases clipped from V and 1 base from J, the junction kept 3 bases outside the gene matches. The CDR3 has 16 residues. Germline CDR1 reads MDHEN; CDR2 reads SYDVKM. CDR3 region: CASSWGLAGIQETQYF. The CDR3 coding sequence is TGTGCCAGCAGTTGGGGACTAGCGGGGATCCAAGAGACCCAGTACTTC.

This clonotype showed up just a few times. The chain couples TRBV6-2 or TRBV6-3 to TRBJ2-1, with D tentatively TRBD1 or TRBD2 (6 bases each). The ends were cut back, 10 bases at V and 6 bases at J, with 19 bases in the middle. This CDR3 has 14 amino acids. Germline loops: CDR1 MNHEY, CDR2 SVGEGT. CDR3 region: CATYAWGASNEQFF. The CDR3 region has the DNA TGTGCCACCTATGCTTGGGGGGCCTCCAATGAGCAGTTCTTC.

The chain recombines TRBV12-3 or TRBV12-4 with TRBJ1-3; D remains ambiguous. The CDR3 covers 15 residues. The V gene lost 4 bases and the J gene lost 0 bases, with 10 bases spanning the gap. In DNA, the CDR3 is TGTGCCAGCAGTTGGCGGCAGCTCTCTGGAAACACCATATATTTT. The encoded protein is CASSWRQLSGNTIYF.

Regarding this clonotype: This may be a read error, as it is one base from a much larger clone. The V and J genes are TRBV4-1 and TRBJ2-3, with D uncertain. Germline-derived CDR1 and CDR2 are MGHRA and YSYEKL. This CDR3 spans 12 amino acids. This CDR3 reads CASSQVRDTQDF. The CDR3 DNA reads TGCGCCAGCAGCCAAGTTAGAGATACGCAGGATTTT.

The V gene is TRBV4-1, the J gene TRBJ2-5, with 8 bases fitting TRBD1. Losses at the gene ends were 4 bases for V and 9 bases for J; bases not matched to a gene: 13. Germline V gene sequence: CDR1 MGHRA, CDR2 YSYEKL. The CDR3 has 15 amino acids. This CDR3 is CASSLQDRGQGAQYF. DNA for the CDR3: TGCGCCAGCAGCCTCCAAGACAGGGGCCAAGGGGCCCAGTACTTC.

The sample holds a few counts of this clonotype. V is TRBV10-2 and J is TRBJ1-1, with D possibly TRBD1 on 5 matching bases. The length of the CDR3 is 14 residues. CDR1 and CDR2 from the germline V gene are WSHSY and SAAADI. V lost 0 bases and J 1 base, leaving 6 bases between the germline ends. The CDR3 loop is CASSESGGNTEAFF. CDR3 nucleotide sequence: TGCGCCAGCAGTGAGTCGGGGGGGAACACTGAAGCTTTCTTT.

This chain links TRBV11-2 with TRBJ2-7; D remains ambiguous. Germline V CDR1 and CDR2: SGHAT, FQNNGV. This CDR3 comprises 13 residues. With 2 bases removed from V and 0 bases from J, the gap between germline ends came to 5 bases. The CDR3, as DNA: TGTGCCAGCAGCTTACCTAACTCCTACGAGCAGTACTTC. It encodes CASSLPNSYEQYF.

The count of this clonotype is one. At one end, the junction sequence differs from germline, possibly due to a read error. The chain links TRBV27 to TRBJ2-1, with D possibly TRBD2 on 6 matching bases. Germline V gene data show CDR1 as MNHEY and CDR2 as SMNVEV (reference sequence). The CDR3 extends over 12 amino acids. The CDR3 DNA reads as TGTGCCGGCAGTCCGGGAGAAAATGAGCAGTTCTTC. Its translation is CAGSPGENEQFF.

This clonotype has ten or more counts. The gene calls are TRBV5-1 and TRBJ1-5; D not certain. Trimming removed 4 bases from V and 3 bases from J, with 8 bases in between. Germline V gene sequence: CDR1 SGHRS, CDR2 YFSETQ. This CDR3 has 13 residues. The CDR3 here is CASSPMPNQPQHF. The CDR3 bases are TGCGCCAGCAGCCCCATGCCCAATCAGCCCCAGCATTTT.

This clonotype was counted between two and nine times. CDR3 nucleotide sequence: TGCGCCAGCAGCCAAGGAAGGGGGGGTAAAAACATTCAGTACTTC. It codes for CASSQGRGGKNIQYF. V is TRBV4-1 and J is TRBJ2-4, with a tentative D call TRBD2 (7 bases). There are 15 residues in the CDR3. The V gene lost 1 base and the J gene lost 4 bases, with 11 bases spanning the gap. Germline lookup yields CDR1 MGHRA and CDR2 YSYEKL.

J is TRBJ2-3 and V is TRBV20-1, with D hard to call. This CDR3 region has 14 residues. V was shortened by 3 bases and J by 2 bases, with 12 bases between the two germline ends. Germline V gene lookup returns CDR1 DFQATT and CDR2 SNEGSKA (reference sequence). CDR3 sequence (DNA): TGCAGTGCTAGGCTCCGAAGGCCCACAGATACGCAGTATTTT. Its translation is CSARLRRPTDTQYF.

In this sample, this clonotype turned up once. The rearrangement joins TRBV24-1 to TRBJ2-3, with TRBD1 matching over 7 bases. This CDR3 comprises 13 residues. The germline CDR1 and CDR2 sequences are KGHDR and SFDVKD. V lost 1 base to trimming and J lost 12 bases; unmatched junction nucleotides: 6. CDR3: CATSDLTGTVQYF. The CDR3 bases are TGTGCCACCAGTGATTTAACCGGGACAGTTCAGTATTTT.

V gene TRBV3-1 combines with J gene TRBJ2-5; D is perhaps TRBD2 (7 bases). The CDR3 runs to 15 residues. The germline V gene has CDR1 LGHDT and CDR2 YNNKEL (reference sequence). V gave up 1 base and J gave up 9 bases, with 18 bases separating them. The CDR3: CASSQGGLAEGPQYF. The CDR3 DNA sequence: TGTGCCAGCAGCCAAGGGGGGCTAGCGGAGGGTCCCCAGTACTTC.

The chain couples TRBV20-1 to TRBJ1-2, with D possibly being TRBD1 (6 bases). The germline V gene has CDR1 DFQATT and CDR2 SNEGSKA (reference sequence). The length of the CDR3 is 12 residues. V was pared by 3 bases and J by 9 bases, with 14 bases between. The CDR3 spells CSARVTGRRYTF. CDR3 in DNA: TGCAGTGCTAGGGTAACAGGGCGGCGCTACACCTTC.

The CDR3 region has the DNA TGTGCCAGCACCGAAAGGGGCCAGGCGAACAATGAGCAGTTCTTC. This sequence encodes CASTERGQANNEQFF. V gene TRBV11-1 combines with J gene TRBJ2-1; TRBD1 might be the D (5 bases). The CDR3 is made up of 15 amino acids. V lost 7 bases to trimming and J lost 5 bases, with 18 bases between them. Germline lookup yields CDR1 SGHAT and CDR2 FQDESV (reference sequence).

J is TRBJ2-5 and V is TRBV9; 10 nucleotides line up with TRBD2. V dropped 3 bases and J dropped 2; count of bases not matched to a gene: 4. This CDR3 comprises 15 residues. In germline, CDR1 is SGDLS, CDR2 YYNGEE. In DNA form, the CDR3 reads TGTGCCAGCAGCGAAGCGGGGGGGCAACAAGAGACCCAGTACTTC. Protein: CASSEAGGQQETQYF.

The chain carries TRBV14 and TRBJ2-7; possible D gene TRBD1, 5 bases. V was cut by 2 bases and J by 7 bases, with 12 bases left in between. CDR1 and CDR2 from the germline V gene are SGHDN and FVKESK. The CDR3 totals 13 residues. The CDR3 DNA reads TGTGCCAGCAGCCAATCCAGGGTGGGGGAGCAGTACTTC. Protein: CASSQSRVGEQYF.

The rearrangement uses TRBV9 and TRBJ1-2; D call uncertain. Trimming stripped 0 bases from V and 3 bases from J, with 6 bases between. CDR3 length: 13 amino acids. Germline V gene lookup returns CDR1 SGDLS and CDR2 YYNGEE. The CDR3 DNA is TGTGCCAGCAGCGTAGAGCGGGACTATGGCTACACCTTC. Translating it yields CASSVERDYGYTF.

For this clonotype: A read error may be the cause here, since a much bigger clone is one base away. The chain employs TRBV29-1 and TRBJ2-1; no firm D call. Germline V lookup: CDR1 SQVTM, CDR2 ANQGSEA. Trimming left V 0 bases short and J 10 bases short, with 7 bases between. This CDR3 has 11 residues. In DNA form, the CDR3 reads TGCAGCGTTGAAGAGGGCTACGAGCAGTTCTTC. As protein: CSVEEGYEQFF.